One and the same sample provided the 5 T cell receptor beta chains below, sequenced in a study of CD8+CD57+ T cells in acquired aplastic anemia. The patients chosen for sequencing had shown expansion of CD8+CD57+ cells (detected by flow cytometry). The TCR beta profiling, which covered VDJ combination and CDR3 sequence, was carried out using genomic DNA as the template. Using its own MiXCR run on the reads, TCRdb lists one record per CDR3 protein. The table includes approximately 300,000 distinct CDR3 sequences, 56% detected once. Sequenced sample: sorted CD4+, CD8+, or CD8+CD57+ T cells (not recorded which) from PBMCs. The receptors stem from a human donor with aplastic anemia.

In the case of this clonotype: A much larger clone lies a single base off, so this may be a read error. The V call is TRBV11-2, the J call TRBJ2-5; tentative D call: TRBD2 (6 bases). The CDR3 spans 14 residues. Per the germline V gene, CDR1 is SGHAT and CDR2 is FQNNGV. This chain's CDR3 is CASSLAHGGETRYF. Written as DNA, the CDR3 is TGTGCCAGCAGCTTAGCCCACGGAGGGGAGACCCGGTACTTC.

This sequence joins TRBV20-1 and TRBJ2-5, with 9 nucleotides matching TRBD2. Per germline, CDR1 DFQATT and CDR2 SNEGSKA (reference sequence). V lost 6 bases and J lost 4; bases outside the gene matches: 9. The CDR3 spans 14 residues. In DNA form, the CDR3 reads TGCAGTGCCATAGTGGCGGGGGGGGGAGAGACCCAGTACTTC. This gives the protein CSAIVAGGGETQYF.

The chain is built from TRBV20-1 and TRBJ2-5; TRBD1 or TRBD2 may be the D gene (6 bases each). Germline V lookup: CDR1 DFQATT, CDR2 SNEGSKA (reference sequence). This CDR3 is 13 amino acids long. Trimming took 6 bases from V and 1 from J, leaving 12 bases between them. CDR3 loop: CSARRGAQETQYF. The CDR3 nucleotides read TGCAGTGCCCGAAGGGGGGCCCAAGAGACCCAGTACTTC.

The chain employs TRBV29-1 and TRBJ2-2; D remains unclear. The V and J ends lost 5 bases and 7 bases respectively, with 5 bases between them. The germline V gene has CDR1 SQVTM and CDR2 ANQGSEA. The CDR3 loop spans 10 amino acids. This CDR3 is CSVLVGELFF. CDR3 sequence (DNA): TGCAGCGTTTTGGTCGGGGAGCTGTTTTTT.

At least ten counts were recorded for this clonotype. The rearrangement links TRBV5-1 to TRBJ1-1, with a tentative D call TRBD1 (6 bases). Trimming pared 0 bases from V and 1 base from J, leaving 7 bases between. The CDR3 is 14 amino acids. CDR1 and CDR2 from the germline V gene are SGHRS and YFSETQ. The CDR3 spells CASSLGGGNTEAFF. In nucleotides, the CDR3 is TGCGCCAGCAGCTTGGGAGGGGGGAACACTGAAGCTTTCTTT.